These T cell receptor beta chains were read from a single sample in a study of T cell changes during pregnancy in multiple sclerosis. The table came from immunoSEQ multiplex PCR; TCRdb's copy has only in-frame clones and leaves some out. The sample consists of about 80,000 clones, about 90% of them appearing once. Source: peripheral blood, taken before pregnancy. The receptors here all came from a female donor with multiple sclerosis, enrolled in a pregnancy study. Both conserved end residues are part of each CDR3. A D gene is named only where the DNA matches it firmly. Clone size, where shown, is once, few, many, or a class for clones that have expanded.

d_call,clone_size,j_call,v_call,cdr3_aa,cdr3_nt
TRBD2,.,TRBJ2-1,TRBV7-2,CASSLLGPGSGGYHNEQFF,TGTGCCAGCAGCTTATTGGGACCTGGGAGCGGGGGTTACCACAATGAGCAGTTCTTC
TRBD1,.,TRBJ2-7,TRBV15,CATSRDGQARVGQYF,TGTGCCACCAGCAGAGATGGACAGGCGAGGGTTGGGCAGTACTTC
.,.,TRBJ1-2,TRBV28,CASSLLGAFGGYTF,TGTGCCAGCAGTTTATTGGGGGCTTTCGGGGGCTACACCTTC
TRBD2,.,TRBJ2-7,TRBV11-1,CASSQPGTSSYEQYF,TGTGCCAGCAGCCAACCCGGGACTAGCAGTTACGAGCAGTACTTC
TRBD1,.,TRBJ2-7,TRBV9,CASSQRTGGGEQYF,TGTGCCAGCAGCCAACGGACAGGGGGAGGCGAGCAGTACTTC
.,few,TRBJ2-7,TRBV20-1,CSARDLHEQYF,TGCAGTGCTAGAGATCTTCACGAGCAGTACTTC
TRBD1,.,TRBJ2-7,TRBV5-8,CASSLLPGQGNEQYF,TGTGCCAGCAGCCTACTTCCGGGACAGGGGAACGAGCAGTACTTC
.,.,TRBJ2-7,TRBV27,CASSLGARYEQYF,TGTGCCAGCAGTTTAGGGGCACGCTACGAGCAGTACTTC
TRBD2,.,TRBJ2-3,TRBV29-1,CSVDKREGLGKQYF,TGCAGCGTCGACAAGCGGGAGGGCCTGGGGAAGCAGTATTTT
TRBD1,.,TRBJ2-7,TRBV6-1,CASSDDLGQGGSEQYF,TGTGCCAGCAGTGACGACCTGGGACAGGGAGGTAGCGAGCAGTACTTC
.,.,TRBJ1-1,TRBV10-3,CATTAGLNTEAFF,TGTGCCACCACCGCAGGCCTTAACACTGAAGCTTTCTTT
.,.,TRBJ1-4,TRBV4-1,CASSKRGFNEKLFF,TGCGCCAGCAGCAAAAGGGGGTTTAATGAAAAACTGTTTTTT
TRBD2,.,TRBJ2-1,TRBV14,CASSHFPSGILYNEQFF,TGTGCCAGCAGCCATTTTCCTAGCGGGATACTCTACAATGAGCAGTTCTTC
.,.,TRBJ1-5,TRBV27,CASSSLSRSQPQHF,TGTGCCAGCAGTTCCCTCTCTCGGAGTCAGCCCCAGCATTTT
.,.,TRBJ2-7,TRBV7-8,CASSWTTPLAYEQYF,TGTGCCAGCAGCTGGACTACGCCTTTGGCCTACGAGCAGTACTTC
TRBD1,.,TRBJ1-2,TRBV6-5,CASSYGGTGSYGYTF,TGTGCCAGCAGTTACGGGGGGACAGGGAGCTATGGCTACACCTTC
TRBD1,.,TRBJ2-5,TRBV7-2,CASSFFGTGETQYF,TGTGCCAGCAGCTTTTTCGGGACAGGAGAGACCCAGTACTTC
.,.,TRBJ1-2,TRBV10-3,CAISPAGGSNYGYTF,TGTGCCATCAGTCCCGCGGGCGGGAGTAACTATGGCTACACCTTC
.,.,TRBJ2-7,TRBV19,CASKEGSRYEQYF,TGTGCCAGTAAGGAGGGCTCGCGGTACGAGCAGTACTTC
.,.,TRBJ2-6,TRBV7-2,CASTTWWTGRGSGANVLTF,TGTGCCAGCACCACCTGGTGGACGGGCAGGGGCTCTGGGGCCAACGTCCTGACTTTC
TRBD1,.,TRBJ2-3,TRBV5-4,CASSFPQQGAGDTQYF,TGTGCCAGCAGCTTCCCCCAACAGGGGGCGGGAGATACGCAGTATTTT
.,.,TRBJ1-1,TRBV25-1,CASSLRGEAFF,TGTGCCAGCAGTCTCCGGGGTGAAGCTTTCTTT
.,.,TRBJ2-1,TRBV6-5,CASSYRGVSMGNEQFF,TGTGCCAGCAGTTACCGCGGGGTCTCAATGGGTAATGAGCAGTTCTTC
.,.,TRBJ1-2,TRBV11-2,CASSFLSETVGIF,TGTGCCAGCAGCTTCCTCTCCGAGACAGTAGGGATCTTC
TRBD2,.,TRBJ2-7,TRBV4-2,CASSQSGTTYYEQYF,TGTGCCAGCAGCCAGTCCGGGACTACCTACTACGAGCAGTACTTC
.,.,TRBJ2-1,TRBV19,CASQDPLGVGNEQFF,TGTGCCAGCCAAGACCCGCTGGGAGTAGGCAATGAGCAGTTCTTC
.,.,TRBJ2-5,TRBV19,CASRGTDQETQYF,TGTGCCAGCAGAGGCACCGACCAAGAGACCCAGTACTTC
TRBD2,.,TRBJ2-5,TRBV5-1,CASGGGPNLRETQYF,TGCGCCAGCGGGGGGGGACCTAATCTTCGGGAGACCCAGTACTTC
TRBD1,.,TRBJ1-1,TRBV5-1,CASSSGQVNTEAFF,TGCGCCAGCAGCTCAGGACAGGTCAACACTGAAGCTTTCTTT
.,.,TRBJ1-1,TRBV19,CASSIVGDTEAFF,TGTGCCAGTAGTATAGTCGGGGACACTGAAGCTTTCTTT
TRBD2,.,TRBJ2-3,TRBV28,CASSLWGELAGAPDTQYF,TGTGCCAGCAGTTTATGGGGAGAGCTAGCGGGAGCACCGGATACGCAGTATTTT
.,.,TRBJ2-5,TRBV19,CASSLRVGTQYF,TGTGCCAGTAGTCTGAGGGTAGGGACCCAGTACTTC
TRBD2,many,TRBJ2-7,TRBV5-6,CASSLGGGYEQYF,TGTGCCAGCAGCCTCGGGGGGGGGTACGAGCAGTACTTC
TRBD1,.,TRBJ2-3,TRBV5-6,CASKPGQAFTDTQYF,TGTGCCAGTAAACCGGGACAGGCCTTCACAGATACGCAGTATTTT
.,few,TRBJ2-7,TRBV7-2,CASSREGHPSLEQYF,TGTGCCAGCAGCAGAGAGGGCCACCCGTCACTCGAGCAGTACTTC
.,once,TRBJ2-7,TRBV30,CAWGLYEQYF,TGTGCCTGGGGACTTTACGAGCAGTACTTC
TRBD1,.,TRBJ2-7,TRBV7-8,CASSLFTGGPYEQYF,TGTGCCAGCAGCTTGTTTACAGGGGGACCGTACGAGCAGTACTTC
.,.,TRBJ2-2,TRBV7-3,CASSPGFVREELFF,TGTGCCAGCAGCCCCGGTTTTGTGAGGGAGGAGCTGTTTTTT
TRBD2,.,TRBJ2-3,TRBV9,CASGTSGTDTQYF,TGTGCCAGCGGGACTAGCGGCACAGATACGCAGTATTTT
TRBD1,.,TRBJ1-5,TRBV7-2,CASSPGQSSQPQHF,TGTGCCAGCAGCCCGGGACAGTCGTCTCAGCCCCAGCATTTT
TRBD2,.,TRBJ2-1,TRBV10-2,CASSDSLAGANEQFF,TGCGCCAGCAGTGATAGTCTAGCGGGAGCCAATGAGCAGTTCTTC
TRBD2,.,TRBJ2-7,TRBV5-4,CASSSLGTSGRRGEQYF,TGTGCCAGCAGCTCTTTGGGGACTAGCGGGAGACGGGGCGAGCAGTACTTC
.,.,TRBJ2-7,TRBV20-1,CSASLTGVQYF,TGCAGTGCTAGTCTCACGGGAGTGCAGTACTTC
TRBD1,.,TRBJ2-1,TRBV9,CASSVGDRVGEQFF,TGTGCCAGCAGCGTAGGCGACAGGGTAGGCGAGCAGTTCTTC
TRBD1,.,TRBJ2-5,TRBV6-5,CASSSDRPGTQYF,TGTGCCAGCAGTTCGGACAGGCCGGGGACCCAGTACTTC
TRBD2,.,TRBJ2-7,TRBV10-2,CATGDGGNPTYEQYF,TGCGCCACCGGAGACGGGGGGAACCCAACCTACGAGCAGTACTTC
.,.,TRBJ1-2,TRBV9,CASSGTQGYTF,TGTGCCAGCAGCGGGACACAGGGCTACACCTTC
.,.,TRBJ2-3,TRBV19,CASSIGPSGTRTDTQYF,TGTGCCAGTAGTATCGGTCCGTCCGGGACTCGCACAGATACGCAGTATTTT
.,.,TRBJ2-2,TRBV7-8,CASSLARELTGELFF,TGTGCCAGCAGCTTAGCCAGGGAACTCACCGGGGAGCTGTTTTTT
.,.,TRBJ1-4,TRBV29-1,CSVTGVNEKLFF,TGCAGCGTGACAGGAGTTAATGAAAAACTGTTTTTT
.,.,TRBJ1-1,TRBV15,CATSGQMGNTEAFF,TGTGCCACCAGCGGGCAGATGGGGAACACTGAAGCTTTCTTT
TRBD2,.,TRBJ2-7,TRBV19,CASSPPTSGSAEQYF,TGTGCCAGTAGTCCCCCTACTAGCGGGAGTGCCGAGCAGTACTTC
.,once,TRBJ1-3,TRBV2,CASRATWASGNTIYF,TGTGCCAGCAGAGCAACATGGGCCTCTGGAAACACCATATATTTT
TRBD1,.,TRBJ2-7,TRBV6-6,CASSYSGTGSYEQYF,TGTGCCAGCAGTTACTCGGGGACAGGATCCTACGAGCAGTACTTC
TRBD1,.,TRBJ2-1,TRBV28,CASSQTGGLYNEQFF,TGTGCCAGCAGTCAAACAGGGGGTTTATACAATGAGCAGTTCTTC
TRBD1,.,TRBJ2-2,TRBV7-6,CASSLEQGIVYNTGELFF,TGTGCCAGCAGCTTAGAACAGGGGATCGTGTACAACACCGGGGAGCTGTTTTTT
.,.,TRBJ1-1,TRBV12-2,CASRTRQLPNTEAFF,TGTGCAAGTCGCACCCGACAGCTACCGAACACTGAAGCTTTCTTT
TRBD1,once,TRBJ2-5,TRBV19,CASRGQGNQETQYF,TGTGCCAGTAGGGGACAGGGAAACCAAGAGACCCAGTACTTC
.,.,TRBJ1-2,TRBV19,CASRFLVDGKERGYTF,TGTGCCAGTAGATTTTTAGTGGACGGGAAGGAACGTGGCTACACCTTC
TRBD1,.,TRBJ2-1,TRBV9,CASSAWTGTYNEQFF,TGTGCCAGCAGCGCATGGACAGGGACCTACAATGAGCAGTTCTTC